This entry describes one TCR beta chain. Its antigen is not known. The junction departs from the called germline gene at one end, perhaps through a read error. The record originates from a study of CD8+CD57+ T cells in acquired aplastic anemia. Study background: The mean DNA yield obtained from sorted CD4+ and CD8+ cells came to 3 to 4 ug.

The study profiled TCR beta VDJ and CDR3 using genomic DNA as template. TCRdb re-analysed the reads in MiXCR, keeping a single row per CDR3 protein. The data contain 200,000 to 300,000 distinct CDR3 sequences, around 82% of them singletons. Study results and limitations: For CD8+ Simpson's diversity, patients and controls showed no significant difference. Both patients and controls carried the same twenty-nine CD8+ CDR3 sequences.

All sequencing subjects had displayed CD8+CD57+ cell expansion on flow cytometry. The enrolled patients all had severe acquired aplastic anemia. The source of this sequence is a human donor with aplastic anemia. The specimen was sorted CD4+, CD8+, or CD8+CD57+ T cells (not recorded which) from PBMCs.

The CDR3, as DNA: TGTGCCACCTTGGCAGGGAACACCGGGGAGCTGCCTCTTGGTTTT. This gives the protein CATLAGNTGELPLGF. The chain has TRBV24-1 and TRBJ1-5; D is possibly TRBD1 (5 bases). In germline, CDR1 is KGHDR, CDR2 SFDVKD. The CDR3 loop spans 15 amino acids.